This entry lists 18 T cell receptor beta chains sequenced from one sample in a study of shared clonotypes between healthy human individuals. Sequencing used immunoSEQ multiplex PCR; TCRdb keeps in-frame clones, though not all of them. The table records roughly 330,000 clones, around 74% of them present only once. Sequences were obtained from memory CD4+ T cells sorted from blood. Indicated subset: CD45RA-negative fraction. The receptors here all came from a man aged 25-45 years in good health.

This chain links TRBV10-3 with TRBJ2-5; possible D gene TRBD1, 7 bases. This CDR3 has 17 residues. Germline lookup yields CDR1 ENHRY and CDR2 SYGVKD. Trimming pared 6 bases from V and 4 bases from J, leaving 24 bases between. In nucleotides, the CDR3 is TGTGCCATCAGCTCATCGATACAGGGGAGGTTAGGAGAGACCCAGTACTTC. It encodes CAISSSIQGRLGETQYF.

This chain links TRBV29-1 with TRBJ2-7, with 10 bases that match TRBD2. CDR1 and CDR2 from the germline V gene are SQVTM and ANQGSEA. The CDR3 is made up of 13 amino acids. Unmatched junction bases numbered 3, after V lost 0 bases and J lost 7 bases. The CDR3 is CSVEDKREGEQYF. The CDR3, as DNA: TGCAGCGTTGAAGACAAGCGGGAGGGGGAGCAGTACTTC.

CDR3 nucleotides: TGTGCCAGTAGTGGGAACAGGGGCACAGATACGCAGTATTTT. Translated, it gives CASSGNRGTDTQYF. The chain uses TRBV19 and TRBJ2-3, with a tentative D call TRBD1 (6 bases). Germline CDR1 reads LNHDA; CDR2 reads SQIVND (reference sequence). The CDR3 sequence is 14 residues long. The V end was cut by 5 bases, the J end by 1 base, with 10 bases between.

This chain uses TRBV14 with TRBJ2-1; D not certain. V was pared by 1 base and J by 6 bases, with 13 bases between. Germline V gene data show CDR1 as SGHDN and CDR2 as FVKESK. The CDR3 has 15 residues. For the CDR3, the DNA is TGTGCCAGCAGCCAAGGTGTAGGTTGGAGCAATGAGCAGTTCTTC. It translates to CASSQGVGWSNEQFF.

This clone was seen a handful of times. CDR3 in DNA: TGCGCCAGCAGCTCAAACGGTCTCAACTATGGCTACACCTTC. Protein sequence: CASSSNGLNYGYTF. The chain recombines TRBV5-1 with TRBJ1-2, with D hard to call. This CDR3 is 14 amino acids long. V lost 3 bases and J lost 2, with 11 bases in between. The germline V gene encodes CDR1 SGHRS and CDR2 YFSETQ.

The V and J genes are TRBV30 and TRBJ1-4; D gene uncertain. Trimming took 0 bases from V and 4 from J, leaving 9 bases between them. The CDR3 is 14 residues long. The germline V gene encodes CDR1 GTSNPN and CDR2 SVGIG (reference sequence). The CDR3 region has the DNA TGTGCCTGGAGTGTGGTGGGCATTAATGAAAAACTGTTTTTT. Protein product: CAWSVVGINEKLFF.

This clone was recorded a few times. The genes are TRBV6-5 and TRBJ1-2; 8 bases agree with TRBD1. The CDR3 is made up of 13 amino acids. In germline, CDR1 is MNHEY, CDR2 SVGAGI. The V segment lost 10 bases and the J segment 4 bases; nucleotides outside the gene matches: 8. DNA for the CDR3: TGTGCCACCTCGACAGGGGAAGGCTATGGCTACACCTTC. Its protein product is CATSTGEGYGYTF.

This clone was detected once. The chain has TRBV10-1 and TRBJ2-1, with 13 bases fitting TRBD2. The junction had 3 bases not matched to a gene; V was cut back by 4 bases and J by 6 bases. The length of the CDR3 is 15 residues. The germline V gene has CDR1 WNHNN and CDR2 SYGVQD (reference sequence). CDR3 DNA sequence: TGCGCCAGCAGTGGACTAGCGGGAGGAAGCAATGAGCAGTTCTTC. The encoded protein is CASSGLAGGSNEQFF.

The chain employs TRBV29-1 and TRBJ2-3, with D perhaps matching TRBD2 (5 bases). Trimming shortened V by 4 bases and J by 6 bases, and 20 bases separated the two germline ends. In germline, CDR1 is SQVTM, CDR2 ANQGSEA. CDR3 length equals 15 residues. CDR3 region: CSVVRESRGPDTQYF. DNA for the CDR3: TGCAGCGTTGTGAGGGAGTCCCGTGGGCCGGATACGCAGTATTTT.

V gene TRBV18 combines with J gene TRBJ1-2; D not resolved. Germline CDR1 is KGHSH and CDR2 is LQKENI. The V gene lost 3 bases and the J gene lost 3 bases, with 8 bases spanning the gap. CDR3 length equals 13 residues. CDR3 sequence: CASSPAGDYGYTF. CDR3 coding DNA: TGTGCCAGCTCACCCGCCGGGGACTATGGCTACACCTTC.

V gene TRBV11-2 combines with J gene TRBJ2-2; 9 bases match TRBD1. Trimming at V came to 5 bases and at J to 8 bases, leaving 9 bases not matched to a gene. The CDR3 consists of 15 residues. Germline V gives CDR1 SGHAT, CDR2 FQNNGV. DNA of the CDR3: TGTGCCAGCAGCGGACCGGGACAGGGTTTGGGGGAGCTGTTTTTT. Translation gives CASSGPGQGLGELFF.

As for this clone: A read error may produce the germline difference seen at one junction end. The chain recombines TRBV12-5 with TRBJ1-2, with TRBD1 identical over 7 bases. The CDR3 consists of 16 residues. Germline V CDR1 and CDR2: LGHNT, FRNRAP. The CDR3 DNA is TGTGCTAGTGGGTTGGGGACAGCCCAACTTAACTATGGCTACACCTTC. Translating gives CASGLGTAQLNYGYTF.

Only a few counts were recorded for this clone. The genes are TRBV28 and TRBJ1-1; D is perhaps TRBD1 (6 bases). The CDR3 has 13 amino acids. Trimming removed 2 bases from V and 7 bases from J, with 11 bases in between. The germline gives CDR1 MDHEN, CDR2 SYDVKM. The CDR3 sequence is CASSLRGDIEAFF. CDR3 DNA: TGTGCCAGCAGTTTAAGGGGGGACATTGAAGCTTTCTTT.

This clone was detected a few times. The chain is built from TRBV6-6 and TRBJ2-7; D is unresolved. Trimming took 2 bases from V and 3 from J, leaving 8 bases between them. CDR1 and CDR2 (germline): MNHNY, SVGAGI (reference sequence). The CDR3 runs to 13 residues. CDR3 DNA sequence: TGTGCCAGCAGTTACGTCGCTAGCTACGAGCAGTACTTC. Protein product: CASSYVASYEQYF.

V gene TRBV19 combines with J gene TRBJ2-5, with 9 bases that match TRBD2. The CDR3 is 14 amino acids. J gave up 5 bases and V 2 bases, and 3 bases lay outside the gene matches. Germline V gene lookup returns CDR1 LNHDA and CDR2 SQIVND (reference sequence). CDR3 nucleotide sequence: TGTGCCAGTAGTATAAGCGGGAGGTATGAGACCCAGTACTTC. This codes for CASSISGRYETQYF. Full variable domain (missing parts from reference TRBV19 and TRBJ2-5): DGGITQSPKYLFRKEGQNVTLSCEQNLNHDAMYWYRQDPGQGLRLIYYSQIVNDFQKGDIAEGYSVSREKKESFPLTVTSAQKNPTAFYLCASSISGRYETQYFGPGTRLLVL.

CDR3 nucleotides: TGTGCCAGCAGCAGGGGGGGGGACGAGCAGTACTTC. Its protein product is CASSRGGDEQYF. This chain joins TRBV11-2 and TRBJ2-7; possibly TRBD2 for D (7 bases). The CDR3 is 12 amino acids. CDR1 is SGHAT and CDR2 is FQNNGV in the germline V gene. The V end lost 5 bases, the J end lost 5 bases, and 10 bases lay between the germline ends.

The rearrangement joins TRBV30 to TRBJ1-3; D gene unclear. CDR1 is GTSNPN, CDR2 SVGIG, per germline (reference sequence). The CDR3 spans 11 residues. V was pared by 5 bases and J by 4 bases, with 6 bases between. CDR3 sequence: CAWAPGNTIYF. CDR3 nucleotide sequence: TGTGCCTGGGCACCAGGAAACACCATATATTTT.

This chain uses TRBV5-1 with TRBJ1-3; D uncertain. Trimming took off 4 bases at V and 4 bases at J, with 15 bases between the two ends. CDR3 length: 15 residues. CDR1 and CDR2 (germline): SGHRS, YFSETQ. The chain's CDR3 is CASSTGRSGGNTIYF. CDR3 DNA: TGCGCCAGCAGCACGGGCCGAAGCGGGGGAAACACCATATATTTT.